Following are 10 T cell receptor beta chains from one sample sequenced in a study of immune evolution from preneoplasia to lung adenocarcinoma. Here immunoSEQ multiplex PCR was the method, and the copy in TCRdb shows in-frame clones only, minus some. The sample holds more than 5,500 clones; around four fifths are singletons and the top ten take over 6%. The sequenced sample was FFPE minimally invasive lung adenocarcinoma tissue. These receptor sequences come from a person between 50 and 70 years old with lung adenocarcinoma.

The V and J genes are TRBV27 and TRBJ1-1; TRBD1 matches at 8 bases. In germline, CDR1 is MNHEY, CDR2 SMNVEV (reference sequence). The CDR3 is made up of 15 amino acids. V was pared by 4 bases and J by 1 base, with 5 bases of the junction left unmatched. Written as DNA, the CDR3 is TGTGCCAGCAGTTCGGACAGGGAGAGGAACACTGAAGCTTTCTTT. Residues: CASSSDRERNTEAFF.

The rearrangement joins TRBV29-1 to TRBJ2-7, with D hard to call. Germline-derived CDR1 and CDR2 are SQVTM and ANQGSEA. The CDR3 runs to 13 residues. Trimming stripped 6 bases from V and 0 bases from J, with 12 bases between. This CDR3 is CSVQTLSSYEQYF. The CDR3 DNA reads TGCAGCGTACAGACATTAAGCTCCTACGAGCAGTACTTC.

The chain combines TRBV2 with TRBJ2-5, with 9 bases matching TRBD2. CDR1 and CDR2 (germline): SNHLY, FYNNEI. V shed 5 bases, J shed 4 bases, and the junction held 11 bases outside the gene matches. This CDR3 is 16 amino acids long. CDR3 in amino acids: CASSPFGSGGPETQYF. CDR3 in DNA: TGTGCCAGCAGTCCCTTTGGGAGCGGGGGGCCAGAGACCCAGTACTTC.

The chain links TRBV10-3 to TRBJ2-2; D call uncertain. This CDR3 has 13 residues. Germline CDR1 ENHRY, CDR2 SYGVKD. Deletions cut 0 bases from V and 9 bases from J, with 8 bases between. CDR3 loop: CAISESRTRELFF. DNA for the CDR3: TGTGCCATCAGTGAGTCAAGGACCCGGGAGCTGTTTTTT.

As DNA, the CDR3 is TGTGCCAGCAGCCCTCTAGCCAATGAGCAGTTCTTC. It encodes CASSPLANEQFF. The J gene is TRBJ2-1, the V gene TRBV6-6, with a weak D call TRBD2 (5 bases). This CDR3 comprises 12 residues. Trimming shortened V by 6 bases and J by 6 bases, and 9 bases separated the two germline ends. The germline gives CDR1 MNHNY, CDR2 SVGAGI (reference sequence).

The chain has TRBV30 and TRBJ1-6; D not resolved. CDR1 GTSNPN and CDR2 SVGIG come from the germline V gene (reference sequence). Trimming cost V 1 base and J 6 bases, with 7 bases left between them. This CDR3 is built from 13 residues. CDR3 DNA: TGTGCCTGGAGTGACCTGGTTAATTCACCCCTCCACTTT. Translation gives CAWSDLVNSPLHF.

This sequence joins TRBV4-1 and TRBJ2-1, with D maybe TRBD1 (5 bases). The CDR3 contains 13 residues. Deletions cut 3 bases from V and 7 bases from J, with 10 bases between. CDR1 MGHRA and CDR2 YSYEKL come from the germline V gene. The CDR3 spells CASSQDNRNEQFF. CDR3 bases: TGCGCCAGCAGCCAGGACAACCGGAATGAGCAGTTCTTC.

CDR3 nucleotides: TGTGCCAGCAATCTGGCTGCTAGCGGGGCCTACAATGAGCAGTTCTTC. Translating it yields CASNLAASGAYNEQFF. This chain uses TRBV7-6 with TRBJ2-1; 9 bases line up with TRBD2. V was pared by 7 bases and J by 2 bases, with 9 bases of the junction left unmatched. The CDR3 is made up of 16 amino acids. Germline-derived CDR1 and CDR2 are SGHVS and FNYEAQ.

The CDR3 DNA reads TGTGCCAGCAGCATAGGACAGGGGGCTCAGAGAGACAGGGGCTACACCTTC. Protein sequence: CASSIGQGAQRDRGYTF. The chain couples TRBV7-2 to TRBJ1-2, with 11 bases fitting TRBD1. The CDR3 loop spans 17 amino acids. Unmatched junction bases numbered 16, after V lost 5 bases and J lost 8 bases. CDR1 SGHTA and CDR2 FQGNSA come from the germline V gene.

Written as DNA, the CDR3 is TGTGCCAGCAGCCCAAGGGGAGGCACTAATGAAAAACTGTTTTTT. This gives the protein CASSPRGGTNEKLFF. This sequence joins TRBV7-9 and TRBJ1-4, with a weak D call TRBD1 (5 bases). From germline, CDR1 is SEHNR and CDR2 FQNEAQ (reference sequence). CDR3 length equals 15 residues. V lost 5 bases and J lost 2, with 12 bases in between.